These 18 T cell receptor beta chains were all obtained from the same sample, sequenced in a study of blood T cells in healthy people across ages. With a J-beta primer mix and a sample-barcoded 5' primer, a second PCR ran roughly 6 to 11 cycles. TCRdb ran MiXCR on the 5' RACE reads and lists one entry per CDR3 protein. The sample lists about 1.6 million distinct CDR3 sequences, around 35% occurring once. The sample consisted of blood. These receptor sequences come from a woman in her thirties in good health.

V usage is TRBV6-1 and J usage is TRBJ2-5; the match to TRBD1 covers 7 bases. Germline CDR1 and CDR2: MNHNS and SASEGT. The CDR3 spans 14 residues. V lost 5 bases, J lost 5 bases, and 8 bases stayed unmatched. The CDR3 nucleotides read TGTGCCAGCAGTCTCGGGACAGCACGGGAGACCCAGTACTTC. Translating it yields CASSLGTARETQYF.

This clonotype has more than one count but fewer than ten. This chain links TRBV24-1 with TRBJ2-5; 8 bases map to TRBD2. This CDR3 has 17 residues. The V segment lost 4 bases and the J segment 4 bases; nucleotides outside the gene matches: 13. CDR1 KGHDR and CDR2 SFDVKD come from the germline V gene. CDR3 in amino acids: CATSDPSGLGGIETQYF. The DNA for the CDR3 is TGTGCCACCAGTGACCCCTCGGGACTAGGGGGGATAGAGACCCAGTACTTC.

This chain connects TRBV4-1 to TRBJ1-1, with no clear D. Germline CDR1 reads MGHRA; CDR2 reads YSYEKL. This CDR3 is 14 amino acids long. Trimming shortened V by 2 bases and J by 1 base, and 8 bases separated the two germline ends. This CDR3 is CASSQWAGNTEAFF. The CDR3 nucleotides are TGCGCCAGCAGCCAATGGGCAGGGAACACTGAAGCTTTCTTT.

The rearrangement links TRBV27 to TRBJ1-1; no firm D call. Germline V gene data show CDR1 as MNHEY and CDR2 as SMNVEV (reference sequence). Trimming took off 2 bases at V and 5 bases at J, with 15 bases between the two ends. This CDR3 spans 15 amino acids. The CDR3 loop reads CASSLVYWGETEAFF. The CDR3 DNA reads TGTGCCAGCAGTTTAGTGTATTGGGGAGAGACTGAAGCTTTCTTT.

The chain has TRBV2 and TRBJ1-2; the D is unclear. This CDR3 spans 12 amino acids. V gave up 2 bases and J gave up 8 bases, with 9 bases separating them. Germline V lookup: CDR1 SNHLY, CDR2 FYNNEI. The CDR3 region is CASSESGRGYTF. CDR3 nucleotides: TGTGCCAGCAGTGAATCCGGTAGGGGCTACACCTTC.

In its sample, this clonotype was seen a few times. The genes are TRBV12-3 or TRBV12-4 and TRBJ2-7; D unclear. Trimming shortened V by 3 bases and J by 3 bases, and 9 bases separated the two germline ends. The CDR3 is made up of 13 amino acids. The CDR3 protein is CASSFRSLYEQYF. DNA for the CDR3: TGTGCCAGCAGTTTCAGAAGTCTCTACGAGCAGTACTTC.

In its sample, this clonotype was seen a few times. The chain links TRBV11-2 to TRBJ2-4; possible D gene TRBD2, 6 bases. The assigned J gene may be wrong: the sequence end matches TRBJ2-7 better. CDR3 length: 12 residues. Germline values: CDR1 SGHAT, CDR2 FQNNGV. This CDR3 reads CASSNGGVEQYF. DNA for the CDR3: TGTGCCAGCAGCAACGGAGGGGTCGAGCAGTACTTC.

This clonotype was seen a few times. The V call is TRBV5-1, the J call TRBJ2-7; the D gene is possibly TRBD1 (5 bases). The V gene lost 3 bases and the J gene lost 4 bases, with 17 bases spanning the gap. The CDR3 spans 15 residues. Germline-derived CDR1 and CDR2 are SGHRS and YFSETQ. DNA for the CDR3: TGCGCCAGCAGCTCCTCTTTAGGGGAAGGGTACGAGCAGTACTTC. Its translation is CASSSSLGEGYEQYF.

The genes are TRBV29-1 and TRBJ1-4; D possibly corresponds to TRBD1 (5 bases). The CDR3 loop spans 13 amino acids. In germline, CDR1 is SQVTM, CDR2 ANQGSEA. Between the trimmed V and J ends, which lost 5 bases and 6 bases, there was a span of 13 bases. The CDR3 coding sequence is TGCAGCGTTCAATTCGGGACGTATGAAAAACTGTTTTTT. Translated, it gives CSVQFGTYEKLFF.

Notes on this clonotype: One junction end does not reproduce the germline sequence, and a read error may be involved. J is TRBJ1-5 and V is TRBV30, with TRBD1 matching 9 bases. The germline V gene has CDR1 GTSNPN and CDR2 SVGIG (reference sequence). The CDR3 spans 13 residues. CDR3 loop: CTWTGEAGQPQHF. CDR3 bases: TGTACCTGGACAGGGGAAGCGGGTCAGCCCCAGCATTTT.

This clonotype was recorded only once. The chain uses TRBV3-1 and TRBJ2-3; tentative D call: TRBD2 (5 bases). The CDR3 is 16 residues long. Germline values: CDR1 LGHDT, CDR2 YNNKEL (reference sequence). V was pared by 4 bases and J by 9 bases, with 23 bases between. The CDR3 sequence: CASSPDYRRKRGTQYF. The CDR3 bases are TGTGCCAGCAGCCCCGACTATCGGCGGAAGAGAGGGACGCAGTATTTT.

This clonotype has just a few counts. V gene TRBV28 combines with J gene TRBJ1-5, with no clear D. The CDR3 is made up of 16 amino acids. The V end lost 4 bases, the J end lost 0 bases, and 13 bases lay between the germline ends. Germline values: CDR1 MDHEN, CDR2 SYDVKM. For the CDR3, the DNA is TGTGCCAGCAGTTACTACGGCATGGGTAGCAATCAGCCCCAGCATTTT. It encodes CASSYYGMGSNQPQHF.

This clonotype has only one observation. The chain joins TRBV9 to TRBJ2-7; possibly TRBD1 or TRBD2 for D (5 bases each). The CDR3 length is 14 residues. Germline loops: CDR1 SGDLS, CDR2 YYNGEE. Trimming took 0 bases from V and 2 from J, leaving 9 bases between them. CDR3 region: CASSVGGDAYEQYF. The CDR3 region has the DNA TGTGCCAGCAGCGTAGGAGGGGACGCCTACGAGCAGTACTTC.

The CDR3 bases are TGCAGTGCTAGAGATTCGATGGGGCCAAACTACAATGAGCAGTTCTTC. The encoded protein is CSARDSMGPNYNEQFF. This chain links TRBV20-1 with TRBJ2-1; weak D call: TRBD1 (5 bases). This CDR3 contains 16 residues. Germline CDR1 is DFQATT and CDR2 is SNEGSKA (reference sequence). V was pared by 0 bases and J by 3 bases, with 15 bases between.

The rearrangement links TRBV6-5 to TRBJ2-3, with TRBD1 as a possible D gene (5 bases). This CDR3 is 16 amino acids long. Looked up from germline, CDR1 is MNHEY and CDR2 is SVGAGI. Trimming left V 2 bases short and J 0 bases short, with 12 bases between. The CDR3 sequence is CASSYIDRTSTDTQYF. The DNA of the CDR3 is TGTGCCAGCAGTTACATTGACAGAACTAGCACAGATACGCAGTATTTT.

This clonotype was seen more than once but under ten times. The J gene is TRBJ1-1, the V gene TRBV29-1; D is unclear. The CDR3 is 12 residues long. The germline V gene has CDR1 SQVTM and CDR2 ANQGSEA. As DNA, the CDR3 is TGCCGTATAGACCAGATGAACACTGAAGCTTTCTTT. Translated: CRIDQMNTEAFF.

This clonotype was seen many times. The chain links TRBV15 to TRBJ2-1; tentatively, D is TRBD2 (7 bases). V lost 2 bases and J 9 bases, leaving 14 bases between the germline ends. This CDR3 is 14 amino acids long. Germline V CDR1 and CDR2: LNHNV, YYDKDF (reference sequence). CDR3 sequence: CATSRSIGGGEQFF. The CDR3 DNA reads TGTGCCACCAGCAGATCAATAGGGGGGGGTGAGCAGTTCTTC. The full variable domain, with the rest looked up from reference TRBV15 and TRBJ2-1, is DAMVIQNPRYQVTQFGKPVTLSCSQTLNHNVMYWYQQKSSQAPKLLFHYYDKDFNNEADTPDNFQSRRPNTSFCFLDIRSPGLGDTAMYLCATSRSIGGGEQFFGPGTRLTVL.

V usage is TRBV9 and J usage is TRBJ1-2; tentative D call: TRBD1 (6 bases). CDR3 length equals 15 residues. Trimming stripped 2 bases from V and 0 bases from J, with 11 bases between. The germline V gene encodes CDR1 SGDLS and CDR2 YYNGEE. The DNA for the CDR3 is TGTGCCAGCAGCGTTTCGACAGGACCTAACTATGGCTACACCTTC. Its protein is CASSVSTGPNYGYTF.